Sequencing of this T cell receptor (beta chain) was carried out in a study of T cell clones after liver transplantation. As for the study in general: HCV positivity affected three of eight recipients; the rest lacked autoimmune or viral indications. Samples came pre-transplant, pre-randomization before withdrawal, and post-randomization after withdrawal ended.

Only in-frame clones appear in the TCRdb table, and some are missing; sequencing was by immunoSEQ multiplex PCR. The sample includes 70,000 to 85,000 clones, 80% of them seen just once. Note on this clone: Its antigen is as yet unknown.

CD3+CD4+ and CD3+CD8+ cells were FACS-sorted from thawed unstimulated PBMCs. Study results and caveats: These preliminary findings come from unstandardized post-transplant sampling times.

The CDR3 has 13 residues. Germline CDR1 SGHRS, CDR2 YFSETQ. J was trimmed by 5 bases and V by 9 bases; bases with no gene match: 7. This rearrangement joins TRBV5-1 to TRBJ2-5; the match to TRBD2 covers 10 bases. The sample consisted of CD4+ T cells from blood, taken before liver transplant. The source of this sequence is a human donor who received a liver transplant. The CDR3 bases are TGCGCCACCGGAGAAGCGGGGGGGGAGACCCAGTACTTC. It yields the protein CATGEAGGETQYF.